This TCR beta chain was obtained from a study of OX40 agonist ivuxolimab in advanced cancers. Regarding the research as a whole: Ivuxolimab was a fully human IgG2 agonistic monoclonal antibody targeting the costimulatory receptor OX40 (CD134). Peripheral TCRbeta sequencing was intended to test whether TCR sequence diversity was altered and clonal T-cell expansion was caused by ivuxolimab. The paper describes the monotherapy dose-escalation part (N of about 52 patients) of the phase I trial of ivuxolimab. Intravenous ivuxolimab was administered to patients every 2 weeks at six dose levels: 0.01, 0.1, 0.3, 1.5, 3 and 10 mg/kg. Prior anti-PD-1, anti-PD-L1 or anti-CTLA-4 therapy was permitted, and about two fifths of dose-escalation patients had received checkpoint inhibitors. Of the approximately 54 patients in dose escalation, about 20 had hepatocellular carcinoma, approximately 15 had melanoma, 9 had renal cell carcinoma and 9 had head and neck cancer. Partial responses occurred in three dose-escalation patients, of whom one had hepatocellular carcinoma and two had cutaneous melanoma. The dose-escalation cohort was 82.7% male with a mean age of about 60 years, ranging from about 20 to 85.

The trial excluded patients who had a history of autoimmune disease or were on systemic immunosuppression. Peripheral blood for TCR sequencing was drawn from every dose cohort at baseline, at cycle 4 day 1 and at cycle 7 day 1. The samples were taken from a phase I, first-in-human, multicenter, open-label dose-escalation trial of ivuxolimab. Adults with locally advanced or metastatic melanoma, renal cell carcinoma, hepatocellular carcinoma or head and neck squamous cell carcinoma were enrolled in the trial. Before TCR sequencing, CD4+ and CD8+ T cells were separately sorted from peripheral blood. Here is what the overall study found, with its caveats: On average, CD8+ T cells showed more expanded clones than CD4+ T cells after ivuxolimab. Low levels of normalized T-cell clonal expansion were also seen in some patients who did not respond. At doses of 0.1 to 3.0 mg/kg, clonal expansion of both CD4+ and CD8+ T cells in blood was seen between baseline and week 6. Antigen specificity was not determined for the clonally expanded peripheral T cells. In the 0.1-3.0 mg/kg groups, partial responders were among the patients with the lowest normalized peripheral clonal expansion, particularly in CD8+ T cells.

For sequencing of the TCRbeta CDR3 region, genomic DNA was extracted from the sorted cells. The immunoSEQ Assay was used to sequence the TCRbeta CDR3 regions. TCRdb stores this immuneACCESS table with in-frame sequences only. Part of the clones is absent; in the studies checked, under half of the shortfall reflects unresolved V genes, and no reason is known for the rest. Recorded for this sample are over 70,000 clones; 88% of them occurred a single time. The ten most abundant clones make up 0.25% to 0.3% of the sample. The CDR3 covers 13 residues, taking in both the cysteine and the phenylalanine. Of the read, only the CDR3 DNA is kept; its 39 bases are in frame from base 1. The germline V gene encodes CDR1 MNHNY and CDR2 SVGAGI (reference sequence). V gives up 2 bases and J gives up 6 bases, and the segment between their germline ends measures 8 bases. As regards this clone: Its antigen is currently not known. No quality values exist for individual bases; no much larger clone is one base distant.

This TCR came from an adult with an advanced solid tumor such as melanoma, head and neck, liver or kidney cancer. The material was CD4+ or CD8+ T cells sorted from blood, obtained in a trial of the OX40 agonist ivuxolimab. The chain employs TRBV6-6 and TRBJ1-5; no D segment can be confidently identified. The CDR3 protein sequence reads: CASSYAGSQPQHF. The DNA sequence follows: TGTGCCAGCAGTTACGCCGGCAGTCAGCCCCAGCATTTT.